This is a list of T cell receptor beta chains from one sample in a study of cytomegalovirus exposure and HLA in healthy donors. Assay used: immunoSEQ multiplex PCR; TCRdb lists only in-frame clones, some missing. Of 180,000 or so clones listed, 82% were seen once; the top ten hold 1.5%. The sequenced sample was PBMCs. The receptors stem from a man in his forties or fifties in good health and CMV-seronegative. The CDR3 runs from the conserved cysteine through the conserved F or W. The order of the fields is D gene, V gene, CDR3 length, J gene, clone size, CDR3 DNA, CDR3 protein. A D gene is named only where the DNA matches it firmly. Clone size, where shown, is once, few, many, or a class for clones that have expanded.

D: .; V: TRBV18; length: 13; J: TRBJ1-5; size: .; DNA: TGTGCCAGCTCACCGGCAGGGGATCAGCCCCAGCATTTT; CDR3: CASSPAGDQPQHF
D: TRBD2; V: TRBV28; length: 14; J: TRBJ2-1; size: .; DNA: TGTGCCAGCAGACTAGCGGGAGGTTACAATGAGCAGTTCTTC; CDR3: CASRLAGGYNEQFF
D: TRBD1; V: TRBV4-3; length: 16; J: TRBJ1-2; size: .; DNA: TGCGCCAGCAGCCAAGATCAACCCGACAGGGTAGGAGGCTACACCTTC; CDR3: CASSQDQPDRVGGYTF
D: .; V: TRBV6-1; length: 13; J: TRBJ2-7; size: few; DNA: TGTGCCAGCAGTGGCCAGTACTCCTACGAGCAGTACTTC; CDR3: CASSGQYSYEQYF
D: .; V: TRBV6-1; length: 14; J: TRBJ2-2; size: .; DNA: TGTGCCAGCAGTAACAGGGTTGGTAACGGGGAGCTGTTTTTT; CDR3: CASSNRVGNGELFF
D: TRBD2; V: TRBV19; length: 13; J: TRBJ2-3; size: .; DNA: TGTGCCAGTAGTATGCGGGGGGGAGATACGCAGTATTTT; CDR3: CASSMRGGDTQYF
D: TRBD1; V: TRBV28; length: 15; J: TRBJ2-2; size: .; DNA: TGTGCCAGCAGTTCTCGGACAGGAAACACCGGGGAGCTGTTTTTT; CDR3: CASSSRTGNTGELFF
D: .; V: TRBV15; length: 12; J: TRBJ1-1; size: few; DNA: TGTGCCTCTTCTCAGGGTAGGACTGAAGCTTTCTTT; CDR3: CASSQGRTEAFF
D: TRBD1; V: TRBV29-1; length: 12; J: TRBJ2-7; size: few; DNA: TGCAGCACCACGGACAGGGGGGACGAGCAGTACTTC; CDR3: CSTTDRGDEQYF
D: TRBD2; V: TRBV4-3; length: 19; J: TRBJ2-3; size: .; DNA: TGCGCCAGCAGCCAGGGTGGACTAGCGGGAGCTTTCCGTACAGATACGCAGTATTTT; CDR3: CASSQGGLAGAFRTDTQYF
D: .; V: TRBV7-7; length: 15; J: TRBJ2-5; size: .; DNA: TGTGCTAGCAGCGTCTCCGGAGGGGTCGGGGAGACCCAGTACTTC; CDR3: CASSVSGGVGETQYF
D: .; V: TRBV4-3; length: 15; J: TRBJ2-7; size: .; DNA: TGCGCCAGCAGCCAGGAGTATGCTACTTCCTACGAGCAGTACTTC; CDR3: CASSQEYATSYEQYF
D: TRBD1; V: TRBV15; length: 18; J: TRBJ2-4; size: .; DNA: TGTGCCACCAGCAGAGAAAAGTCTGCCGGGACAGGGGGCTCAGCTCAGTACTTC; CDR3: CATSREKSAGTGGSAQYF
D: TRBD1; V: TRBV6-5; length: 15; J: TRBJ2-7; size: few; DNA: TGTGCCAGCACCTCGCCGGGACAGGGGATCTACGAGCAGTACTTC; CDR3: CASTSPGQGIYEQYF
D: .; V: TRBV19; length: 15; J: TRBJ2-7; size: .; DNA: TGTGCCAGTAGTATATTCGGGGGTACCTCCTACGAGCAGTACTTC; CDR3: CASSIFGGTSYEQYF
D: .; V: TRBV20-1; length: 11; J: TRBJ2-7; size: few; DNA: TGCAGTGCCCCGGGGGCCTACGAGCAGTACTTC; CDR3: CSAPGAYEQYF
D: .; V: TRBV18; length: 14; J: TRBJ2-7; size: .; DNA: TGTGCCAGCTCGCCCCCGCGGGGATACGACGAGCAGTACTTC; CDR3: CASSPPRGYDEQYF
D: .; V: TRBV28; length: 14; J: TRBJ1-6; size: .; DNA: TGTGCCAGCAGGAGCTTGATTAATAATTCACCCCTCCACTTT; CDR3: CASRSLINNSPLHF
D: .; V: TRBV29-1; length: 15; J: TRBJ2-3; size: few; DNA: TGCAGCGTTGCAATGGACATCATCTCCGCAGATACGCAGTATTTT; CDR3: CSVAMDIISADTQYF
D: .; V: TRBV9; length: 15; J: TRBJ1-1; size: .; DNA: TGTGCCAGCAGCGTAGGGCAGGCCTGGGACACTGAAGCTTTCTTT; CDR3: CASSVGQAWDTEAFF
D: .; V: TRBV6-5; length: 14; J: TRBJ2-3; size: few; DNA: TGTGCCAGCAGTTATATAGAGGGCACAGATACGCAGTATTTT; CDR3: CASSYIEGTDTQYF
D: .; V: TRBV5-6; length: 12; J: TRBJ2-7; size: .; DNA: TGTGCCAGCAGCTCACAGACATGGGAGCAGTACTTC; CDR3: CASSSQTWEQYF
D: .; V: TRBV4-3; length: 15; J: TRBJ2-1; size: .; DNA: TGCGCCAGCAGCCAAGGGACTGGAGCGGGCAATGAGCAGTTCTTC; CDR3: CASSQGTGAGNEQFF
D: TRBD2; V: TRBV19; length: 14; J: TRBJ2-1; size: .; DNA: TGTGCCAGTAATGATGGCGGGGGGTACAATGAGCAGTTCTTC; CDR3: CASNDGGGYNEQFF
D: .; V: TRBV7-9; length: 12; J: TRBJ1-1; size: .; DNA: TGTGCCAGCAGCTTAGACCCCTATGAAGCTTTCTTT; CDR3: CASSLDPYEAFF
D: .; V: TRBV7-3; length: 14; J: TRBJ2-2; size: .; DNA: TGTGCCAGCAGCTTAGGTCGGACAGCCGGGGAGCTGTTTTTT; CDR3: CASSLGRTAGELFF
D: .; V: TRBV9; length: 14; J: TRBJ1-5; size: .; DNA: TGTGCCAGCAGCGTACATGAGGGGGGGCAGCCCCAGCATTTT; CDR3: CASSVHEGGQPQHF
D: .; V: TRBV19; length: 14; J: TRBJ2-4; size: .; DNA: TGTGCCAGTAGAGACAGGTTAACCAAAAACATTCAGTACTTC; CDR3: CASRDRLTKNIQYF
D: TRBD1; V: TRBV11-2; length: 15; J: TRBJ1-3; size: .; DNA: TGTGCCAGCAGCTCTCAGGGGGTCTCTGGAAACACCATATATTTT; CDR3: CASSSQGVSGNTIYF
D: TRBD2; V: TRBV4-3; length: 16; J: TRBJ2-1; size: .; DNA: TGCGCCAGCAGCCAAGCGTGGCTAGCGGGGGGGCTTGAGCAGTTCTTC; CDR3: CASSQAWLAGGLEQFF
D: TRBD1; V: TRBV2; length: 15; J: TRBJ2-3; size: few; DNA: TGTGCCAGCAGTGTCAGACAGGGACGCACAGATACGCAGTATTTT; CDR3: CASSVRQGRTDTQYF
D: .; V: TRBV19; length: 24; J: TRBJ2-7; size: .; DNA: TGTGCCAGTAGTATGCTCTACTACCCTCGCCCCCGACAGGGCCGGGGGGGCTACTCCTACGAGCAGTACTTC; CDR3: CASSMLYYPRPRQGRGGYSYEQYF
D: .; V: TRBV2; length: 14; J: TRBJ2-7; size: .; DNA: TGTGCCAGCAGTGAAAGGGGCCCGGCGGTGGAGCAGTACTTC; CDR3: CASSERGPAVEQYF
D: TRBD2; V: TRBV4-2; length: 15; J: TRBJ2-2; size: .; DNA: TGTGCCAGCAGCTCTCCGGGAGGTCGGACCGGGGAGCTGTTTTTT; CDR3: CASSSPGGRTGELFF
D: .; V: TRBV4-3; length: 15; J: TRBJ1-2; size: .; DNA: TGCGCCAGCAGCCAAGGCGACCTAGGGGCCGACGGCTACACCTTC; CDR3: CASSQGDLGADGYTF
D: TRBD1; V: TRBV2; length: 14; J: TRBJ2-7; size: .; DNA: TGTGCCAGCACTGGGGACAGGGGGCAAAGCGAGCAGTACTTC; CDR3: CASTGDRGQSEQYF
D: .; V: TRBV30; length: 14; J: TRBJ1-5; size: .; DNA: TGTGCCTGGAGCGAGGGACTTCCAAATCAGCCCCAGCATTTT; CDR3: CAWSEGLPNQPQHF
D: .; V: TRBV7-9; length: 13; J: TRBJ2-7; size: .; DNA: TGTGCCAGCAGCTTAGGGACAGTTTACGAGCAGTACTTC; CDR3: CASSLGTVYEQYF
D: TRBD2; V: TRBV7-2; length: 15; J: TRBJ2-7; size: .; DNA: TGTGCCAGCAGCTTAGGGGGGGGGAAACAGTACGAGCAGTACTTC; CDR3: CASSLGGGKQYEQYF
D: TRBD2; V: TRBV30; length: 13; J: TRBJ2-2; size: .; DNA: TGTGCCTGGAGTGTACACGGCGGGAGGGCCCTGTTTTTT; CDR3: CAWSVHGGRALFF
D: .; V: TRBV28; length: 16; J: TRBJ2-1; size: .; DNA: TGTGCCAGCAGTTTGCGCCTCAGGGCTGCCTACAATGAGCAGTTCTTC; CDR3: CASSLRLRAAYNEQFF
D: TRBD2; V: TRBV5-1; length: 14; J: TRBJ2-1; size: .; DNA: TGCGCCAGCAGCCCGGGAGGGGAATACAATGAGCAGTTCTTC; CDR3: CASSPGGEYNEQFF
D: TRBD1; V: TRBV27; length: 14; J: TRBJ1-5; size: .; DNA: TGTGCCAGCAGCTACGGGACAGGGATTCAGCCCCAGCATTTT; CDR3: CASSYGTGIQPQHF
D: TRBD2; V: TRBV5-1; length: 19; J: TRBJ2-2; size: .; DNA: TGCGCCAGCAGCTCTACTAGCGGGAGCCATCGGGGAGGCACCGGGGAGCTGTTTTTT; CDR3: CASSSTSGSHRGGTGELFF
D: TRBD1; V: TRBV11-3; length: 15; J: TRBJ2-7; size: .; DNA: TGTGCCAGCAGCGCAGCTGGGGACAGGGTCTACGAGCAGTACTTC; CDR3: CASSAAGDRVYEQYF
D: TRBD1; V: TRBV7-9; length: 11; J: TRBJ1-2; size: .; DNA: TGTGCCAGCAGCAACAGGGGTGGCTACACCTTC; CDR3: CASSNRGGYTF
D: TRBD2; V: TRBV2; length: 16; J: TRBJ2-1; size: .; DNA: TGTGCCAGCACGCCGGGACTAGCGGGGGGGGCGTATGAGCAGTTCTTC; CDR3: CASTPGLAGGAYEQFF
D: .; V: TRBV5-1; length: 15; J: TRBJ1-5; size: .; DNA: TGCGCCAGCAGCTTGGTCGAGGAACGCAATCAGCCCCAGCATTTT; CDR3: CASSLVEERNQPQHF
D: .; V: TRBV10-3; length: 13; J: TRBJ1-6; size: .; DNA: TGTGCCATCACCCGAGACAGGAATTCACCCCTCCACTTT; CDR3: CAITRDRNSPLHF
D: .; V: TRBV23-1; length: 16; J: TRBJ2-7; size: .; DNA: TGCGCCAGCAACCGGTCTGGGACTGTGAACTCCTACGAGCAGTACTTC; CDR3: CASNRSGTVNSYEQYF
D: TRBD1; V: TRBV6-1; length: 16; J: TRBJ2-3; size: .; DNA: TGTGCCAGCAGTGAAATACAGGGGGCTCCTGCAGATACGCAGTATTTT; CDR3: CASSEIQGAPADTQYF